The 5 T cell receptor beta chains reported below all come from one sample, sequenced in a study of shared clonotypes between healthy human individuals. Profiled with immunoSEQ multiplex PCR; TCRdb holds only in-frame clones, not every one. The data hold over 850,000 clones, with around 78% observed a single time. The sequencing sample was made of memory CD4+ T cells from PBMCs. Subset specified: CD45RA-negative fraction. These receptors all stem from a man in his late teens or twenties in good health. Some clones in this sample may be carry-over from other donors' samples.

This clone was counted only a few times. A read error is possible here, since a much larger clone lies one base away. This chain uses TRBV2 with TRBJ2-7; no firm D call. CDR1 SNHLY and CDR2 FYNNEI come from the germline V gene. V lost 2 bases and J 4 bases, leaving 3 bases between the germline ends. The CDR3 consists of 11 residues. The CDR3 is CASSEWYEQYF. DNA of the CDR3: TGTGCCAGCAGTGAATGGTACGAGCAGTACTTC.

The CDR3 DNA sequence: TGTGCCAGCAGCCCGCTTGGGGCCAACGTCCTGACTTTC. Protein: CASSPLGANVLTF. This chain uses TRBV7-3 with TRBJ2-6; D not certain. Germline V gene lookup returns CDR1 SGHTA and CDR2 FQGTGA. The V end lost 5 bases, the J end lost 3 bases, and 5 bases lay between the germline ends. The CDR3 sequence is 13 residues long. Drawing the rest from reference TRBV7-3 and TRBJ2-6, the complete variable domain is GAGVSQTPSNKVTEKGKYVELRCDPISGHTALYWYRQSLGQGPEFLIYFQGTGAADDSGLPNDRFFAVRPEGSVSTLKIQRTERGDSAVYLCASSPLGANVLTFGAGSRLTVL.

The chain has TRBV27 and TRBJ1-1, with 10 bases matching TRBD1. V gave up 2 bases and J gave up 7 bases; unmatched junction bases: 4. Germline CDR1 is MNHEY and CDR2 is SMNVEV (reference sequence). The CDR3 contains 14 residues. The CDR3 sequence is CASSLDRDRGEAFF. The CDR3, as DNA: TGTGCCAGCAGTTTAGACCGGGACAGGGGTGAAGCTTTCTTT.

The chain has TRBV29-1 and TRBJ2-1; 9 nucleotides agree with TRBD1. The CDR3 runs 14 residues. Trimming removed 5 bases from V and 0 bases from J; junction bases left unmatched: 2. The germline V gene has CDR1 SQVTM and CDR2 ANQGSEA. The CDR3 is CSVLQGASYNEQFF. In DNA, the CDR3 is TGCAGCGTTCTACAGGGGGCCTCCTACAATGAGCAGTTCTTC.

This clone was observed a few times. A junction boundary mismatches the germline segment, possibly from a read error. The chain uses TRBV5-4 and TRBJ2-5, with a weak D call TRBD1 (6 bases). The CDR3 runs to 14 residues. Looked up from germline, CDR1 is SGHNT and CDR2 is YYREEE (reference sequence). The CDR3 sequence: CASTLGRGGETQYF. CDR3 sequence (DNA): TGTGCCAGCACCTTGGGCAGGGGCGGAGAGACCCAGTACTTC.